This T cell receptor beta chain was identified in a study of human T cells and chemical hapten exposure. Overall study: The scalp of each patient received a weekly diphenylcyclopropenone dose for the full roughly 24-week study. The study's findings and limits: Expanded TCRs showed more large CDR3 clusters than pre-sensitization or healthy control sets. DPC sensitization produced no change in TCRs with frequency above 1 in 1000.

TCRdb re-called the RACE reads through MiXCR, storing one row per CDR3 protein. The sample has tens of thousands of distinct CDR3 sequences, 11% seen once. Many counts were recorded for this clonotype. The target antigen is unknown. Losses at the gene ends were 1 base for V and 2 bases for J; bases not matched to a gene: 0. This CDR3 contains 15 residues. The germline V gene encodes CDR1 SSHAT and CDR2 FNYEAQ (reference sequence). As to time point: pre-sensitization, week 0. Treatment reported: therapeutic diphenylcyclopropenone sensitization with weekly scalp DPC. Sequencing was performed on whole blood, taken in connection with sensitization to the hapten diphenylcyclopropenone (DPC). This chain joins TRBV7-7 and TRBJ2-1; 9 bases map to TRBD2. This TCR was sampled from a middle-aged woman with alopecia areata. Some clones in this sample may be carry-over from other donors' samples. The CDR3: CASSLGLAAYNEQFF. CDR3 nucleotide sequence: TGTGCCAGCAGCTTAGGACTAGCGGCCTACAATGAGCAGTTCTTC.